This section outlines one TCR beta chain sequence together with its context. This entry is derived from a study of blood T cell repertoires in COVID-19. Recruitment covered some 25 US areas and drew participants whose ages spanned about 18 to 100 years. Among Cohort 3 donors, those recovered had two negative PCRs, clearance, or symptom resolution. The CDR3 length is 13 residues. V lost 8 bases and J 0 bases, leaving 7 bases between the germline ends. Germline CDR1 LNHDA, CDR2 SQIVND (reference sequence). Produced via immunoSEQ multiplex PCR; TCRdb's table is partial and in-frame only. Of roughly 400,000 clones in the sample, around 87% are singletons; the top ten hold around 1.1%.

V gene TRBV19 combines with J gene TRBJ2-2; D unclear. This clonotype originated in a man in his thirties or forties who had recovered from COVID-19. Sequencing was carried out using PBMCs or T cells enriched from blood (not recorded which). CDR3 in amino acids: CASYTANTGELFF. The CDR3 DNA reads as TGTGCCAGTTATACGGCGAACACCGGGGAGCTGTTTTTT. Full variable domain (outside the CDR3, taken from reference TRBV19 and TRBJ2-2): DGGITQSPKYLFRKEGQNVTLSCEQNLNHDAMYWYRQDPGQGLRLIYYSQIVNDFQKGDIAEGYSVSREKKESFPLTVTSAQKNPTAFYLCASYTANTGELFFGEGSRLTVL.